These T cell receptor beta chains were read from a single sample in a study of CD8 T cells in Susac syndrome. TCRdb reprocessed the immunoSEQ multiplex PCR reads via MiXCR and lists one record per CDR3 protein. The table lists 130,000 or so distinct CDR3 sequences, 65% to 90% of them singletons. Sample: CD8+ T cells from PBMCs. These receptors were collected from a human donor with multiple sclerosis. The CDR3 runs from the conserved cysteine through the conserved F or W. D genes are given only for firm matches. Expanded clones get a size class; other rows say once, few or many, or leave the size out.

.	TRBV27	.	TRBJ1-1	TGTGCCAGCAGTTTAATTCTCCAGGGCAGGGCGAGCACTGAAGCTTTCTTT	CASSLILQGRASTEAFF
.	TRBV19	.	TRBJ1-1	TGTGCCAGTAGTATGTATTTGACGACTGAAGCTTTCTTT	CASSMYLTTEAFF
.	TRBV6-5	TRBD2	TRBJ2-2	TGTGCCAGCAGTTCTAAACGCCCCCGAGAGGGAGGGGTCCCCGGGGAGCTGTTTTTT	CASSSKRPREGGVPGELFF
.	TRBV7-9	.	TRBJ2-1	TGTGCCAGCAGCTTGAGGCAGCCTGAGCAGTTCTTC	CASSLRQPEQFF
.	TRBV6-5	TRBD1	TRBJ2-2	TGTGCCAGCAGTTCCGAGACAGGGGACACCGGGGAGCTGTTTTTT	CASSSETGDTGELFF
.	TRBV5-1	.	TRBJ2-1	TGCGCCAGCAGCTTGGAGGGGACGAATGAGCAGTTCTTC	CASSLEGTNEQFF
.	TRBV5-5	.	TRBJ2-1	TGTGCCAGCAGCTTCGCCCAGAATGAGCAGTTCTTC	CASSFAQNEQFF
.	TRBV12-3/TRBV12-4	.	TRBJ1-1	TGTGCCAGCAGCGCCTCACTGCGGAAATCTGTGAACACTGAAGCTTTCTTT	CASSASLRKSVNTEAFF
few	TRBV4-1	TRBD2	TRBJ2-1	TGTGCCAGCAGCTCCGGGGGGAATGAGCAGTTCTTC	CASSSGGNEQFF
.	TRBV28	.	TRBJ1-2	TGTGCCAGCACCGTTCCCGGGACGGGTCAAGATGGCTACACCTTC	CASTVPGTGQDGYTF
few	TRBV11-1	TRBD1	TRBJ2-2	TGTGCCAGCAGCCCGGGACAGGCCTACACCGGGGAGCTGTTTTTT	CASSPGQAYTGELFF
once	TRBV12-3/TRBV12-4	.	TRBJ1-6	TGTGCCAGCAGTTTTTTGGAGGGTGGGCATTCACCCCTCCACTTT	CASSFLEGGHSPLHF
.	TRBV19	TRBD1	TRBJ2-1	TGTGCCAGTACCACTCTAGGGGGCGGCCATGAGCAGTTCTTC	CASTTLGGGHEQFF
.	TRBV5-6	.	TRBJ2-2	TGTGCCAGCAGCTTGGCCCTAGGTTACTCGAACACCGGGGAGCTGTTTTTT	CASSLALGYSNTGELFF
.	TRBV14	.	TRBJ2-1	TGTGCCAGCAGCCAGGTTCCAGGGCCCAAATACAATGAGCAGTTCTTC	CASSQVPGPKYNEQFF
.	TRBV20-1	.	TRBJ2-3	TGCAGTGCTAGATCCGGGACACAGAGCACAGATACGCAGTATTTT	CSARSGTQSTDTQYF
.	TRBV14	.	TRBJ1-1	TGTGCCAGCAGCCAAGCATACCCTATCACTGAAGCTTTCTTT	CASSQAYPITEAFF
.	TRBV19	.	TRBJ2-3	TGTGCCAGTAGTATAAGGGCCATAGAGGATACGCAGTATTTT	CASSIRAIEDTQYF
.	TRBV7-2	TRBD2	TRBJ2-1	TGTGCCCTACTAGCGAATGAGCAGTTCTTC	CALLANEQFF
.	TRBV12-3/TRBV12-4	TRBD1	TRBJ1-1	TGTGCCAGCAGTTACGCAGGGGGCACTGAAGCTTTCTTT	CASSYAGGTEAFF
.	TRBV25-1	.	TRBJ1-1	TGTGCCAGCAGTGAACAGGGGTACGGGTACACTGAAGCTTTCTTT	CASSEQGYGYTEAFF
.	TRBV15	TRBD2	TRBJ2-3	TGTGCCACCAGCATTAGCGGGGACACAGATACGCAGTATTTT	CATSISGDTDTQYF
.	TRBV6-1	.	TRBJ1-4	TGTGCCAGCAGTGCCCGACCATGGGGGCAACCCACTAATGAAAAACTGTTTTTT	CASSARPWGQPTNEKLFF
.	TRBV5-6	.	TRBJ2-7	TGTGCCAGCAGCCGTCTGTACGGCGGAATACTTTCCTACGAGCAGTACTTC	CASSRLYGGILSYEQYF
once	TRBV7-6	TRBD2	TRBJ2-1	TGTGCCAGCAGCTTAGTCAGCGGGGGGGCCAGCAATGAGCAGTTCTTC	CASSLVSGGASNEQFF
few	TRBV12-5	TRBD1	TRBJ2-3	TGTGCTAGTGGTTTGACGGGACAGCCTAGCACAGATACGCAGTATTTT	CASGLTGQPSTDTQYF
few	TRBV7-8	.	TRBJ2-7	TGTGCCAGCAACAGACTTGGACTTCAAATTAAAATGGGGCAGTACTTC	CASNRLGLQIKMGQYF
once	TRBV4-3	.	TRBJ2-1	TGCGCCAGCAGCCACGAATCCCGACTAGGTAATTACAATGAGCAGTTCTTC	CASSHESRLGNYNEQFF
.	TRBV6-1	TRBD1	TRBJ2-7	TGTGCCAGCGCTATCCAGGGGGCCTACGAGCAGTACTTC	CASAIQGAYEQYF
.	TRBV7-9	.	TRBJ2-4	TGTGCCAGCAGCGACCACAATGACATTCAGTACTTC	CASSDHNDIQYF
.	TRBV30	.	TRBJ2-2	TGTGCCTGCGGACTCTACACCGGGGAGCTGTTTTTT	CACGLYTGELFF
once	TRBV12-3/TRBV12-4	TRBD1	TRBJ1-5	TGTGCCAGCAGCTCGACAGGGATGGTGGTCGGTCAGCCCCAGCATTTT	CASSSTGMVVGQPQHF
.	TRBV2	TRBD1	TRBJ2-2	TGTGCCAGCAGAGCTGGACAGGCGCGGGTCGGGGAGCTGTTTTTT	CASRAGQARVGELFF
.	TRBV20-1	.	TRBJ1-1	TGCAGTGCTAGATACGGGGGGGACCCAACTGAAGCTTTCTTT	CSARYGGDPTEAFF
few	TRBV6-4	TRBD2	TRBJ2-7	TGTGCCAGCAGCCTCCGAAGCGGGGGGGGCTACGAGCAGTACTTC	CASSLRSGGGYEQYF
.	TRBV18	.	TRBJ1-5	TGTGCCAGCTCACCACCGGGAGGGAAGCCCCAGCATTTT	CASSPPGGKPQHF
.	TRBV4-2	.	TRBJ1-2	TGTGCCAGCAGCCCCGCCCGGGGGGAGGGGGATCGCTATGGCTACACCTTC	CASSPARGEGDRYGYTF
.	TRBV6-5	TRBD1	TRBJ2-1	TGTGCCAGCAGTTACCATACAGGGGTGGGAAGCTACAATGAGCAGTTCTTC	CASSYHTGVGSYNEQFF
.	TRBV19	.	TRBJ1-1	TGTGCCAGTAGGAGAGGGGGAACTGAAGCTTTCTTT	CASRRGGTEAFF
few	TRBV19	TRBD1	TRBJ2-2	TGTGCCAGTAGCCCCCAGGGGGCGGGCACCGGGGAGCTGTTTTTT	CASSPQGAGTGELFF
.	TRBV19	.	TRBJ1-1	TGTGCCAGTAGTATGGACGGAGAAGACACTGAAGCTTTCTTT	CASSMDGEDTEAFF
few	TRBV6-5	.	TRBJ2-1	TGTGCCAGCAGTTACTCAGTGGAGAATGAGCAGTTCTTC	CASSYSVENEQFF
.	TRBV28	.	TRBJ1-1	TGTGCCAGCAGCCTCCAGGGGTTGAACACTGAAGCTTTCTTT	CASSLQGLNTEAFF
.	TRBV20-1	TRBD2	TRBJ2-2	TGCAGTGCTAGGCCCGGACTAGCGGACTTCACCGGGGAGCTGTTTTTT	CSARPGLADFTGELFF
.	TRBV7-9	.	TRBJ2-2	TGTGCCAGCAGCTTCGAGGCGGGACCGCCCGATTACACCGGGGAGCTGTTTTTT	CASSFEAGPPDYTGELFF
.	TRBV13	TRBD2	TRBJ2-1	TGTGCCAGCAGCGCGGAGGGACTAGCTTACAATGAGCAGTTCTTC	CASSAEGLAYNEQFF
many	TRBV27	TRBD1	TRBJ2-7	TGTGCCAGCAGCTTCGGACAGGGCTACGAGCAGTACTTC	CASSFGQGYEQYF
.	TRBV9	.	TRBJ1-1	TGTGCCAGCAGCGCCGAACAGGGTGTCACTGAAGCTTTCTTT	CASSAEQGVTEAFF